The clone carrying this T cell receptor (beta chain) occurred a few times. Its target is not known. This specimen belongs to a study of T cell responses to AZD1222 COVID-19 vaccine. Study conclusions and caveats: Spike-specific TCR breadth and depth both grew after two AZD1222 doses. Seropositive status at baseline applied to only a handful of AZD1222 recipients. Reportedly, close to half of spike-specific TCRs are directed against unmutated variant regions.

TCRdb keeps only in-frame clones here, not all; method: immunoSEQ multiplex PCR. The sample includes 100,000 or so clones, about 86% seen only once; the top ten take 5.6%. The material sequenced was peripheral blood, taken 28 days after the second AZD1222 dose. The TCR sequence derives from an adult who received the AZD1222 COVID-19 vaccine.

The CDR3 region is CASSIVPEKLFF. The CDR3 coding sequence is TGTGCCAGTAGTATAGTCCCGGAAAAACTGTTTTTT. The V call is TRBV19, the J call TRBJ1-4; D is uncertain. Germline CDR1 and CDR2: LNHDA and SQIVND (reference sequence). This CDR3 has 12 amino acids. V lost 1 base to trimming and J lost 8 bases, with 5 bases between them.